This T cell receptor beta chain was recorded in a study of T cell responses to AZD1222 COVID-19 vaccine. Overall study results and limits: An increase in Spike-specific TCR breadth and depth was observed after two AZD1222 doses. Only 5 or 6 individuals given AZD1222 were seropositive at baseline.

Note on this clone: Its antigen remains unidentified.

This CDR3 comprises 12 residues. V was trimmed by 1 base and J by 8 bases, leaving 4 bases between them. Germline V gives CDR1 SGHKS, CDR2 YYEKEE (reference sequence). Produced via immunoSEQ multiplex PCR; TCRdb's table is partial and in-frame only. The data hold about 88,000 clones, with about 90% observed a single time. This sequence originates from an adult in good health. The sample was peripheral blood, taken on day 0 of AZD1222 vaccination. The genes are TRBV5-5 and TRBJ1-6; no definite D call. The CDR3 is CASSLRDSPLHF. CDR3 bases: TGTGCCAGCAGCTTGAGGGATTCACCCCTCCACTTT. Together with reference TRBV5-5 and TRBJ1-6, the CDR3 gives the full variable domain: DAGVTQSPTHLIKTRGQQVTLRCSPISGHKSVSWYQQVLGQGPQFIFQYYEKEERGRGNFPDRFSARQFPNYSSELNVNALLLGDSALYLCASSLRDSPLHFGNGTRLTVT.